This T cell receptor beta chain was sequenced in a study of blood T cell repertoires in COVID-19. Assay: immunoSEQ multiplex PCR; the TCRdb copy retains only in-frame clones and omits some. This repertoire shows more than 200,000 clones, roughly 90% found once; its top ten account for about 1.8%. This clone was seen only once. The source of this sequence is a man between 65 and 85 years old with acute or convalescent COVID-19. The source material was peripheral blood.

CDR3 loop: CASSQDLRQVYEQYF. DNA for the CDR3: TGCGCCAGCAGCCAAGATCTGCGACAGGTGTACGAGCAGTACTTC. The V call is TRBV4-1, the J call TRBJ2-7, with a possible D match to TRBD1 (6 bases). Between the trimmed V and J ends, which lost 0 bases and 4 bases, there was a span of 13 bases. The CDR3 is 15 residues long. From germline, CDR1 is MGHRA and CDR2 YSYEKL.